This T cell receptor (beta chain) was recorded in a study of blood T cell repertoires in COVID-19. Produced via immunoSEQ multiplex PCR; TCRdb's table is partial and in-frame only. Of around 190,000 clones listed, about 86% are singletons. The CDR3 is 15 amino acids. Per the germline V gene, CDR1 is LGHNT and CDR2 is FRNRAP. V was pared by 4 bases and J by 4 bases, with 13 bases between. The sequence was collected from a man aged 45-60 years with active or convalescent COVID-19. Material for sequencing was peripheral blood. The rearrangement links TRBV12-5 to TRBJ1-4; a weak D match, TRBD1 (5 bases). This CDR3 reads CASGSQGGGNEKLFF. DNA of the CDR3: TGTGCTAGTGGTTCCCAGGGAGGAGGTAATGAAAAACTGTTTTTT.